The 18 T cell receptor beta chains in this list originate from one sample, sequenced in a study of blood T cell repertoires in COVID-19. The table came from immunoSEQ multiplex PCR; TCRdb's copy has only in-frame clones and leaves some out. The table records hundreds of thousands of clones, 92% of them present only once. Material: peripheral blood. The receptors were gathered from a man between 60 and 70 years old with COVID-19, enrolled during active disease.

This chain connects TRBV29-1 to TRBJ2-5; TRBD2 might be the D (6 bases). The V end lost 6 bases, the J end lost 4 bases, and 12 bases lay between the germline ends. Germline V gene lookup returns CDR1 SQVTM and CDR2 ANQGSEA. The CDR3 is 12 amino acids. The CDR3 nucleotides are TGCAGCGTAGGGACTGTAGGAGAGACCCAGTACTTC. This gives the protein CSVGTVGETQYF.

The rearrangement joins TRBV12-3 or TRBV12-4 to TRBJ2-5; tentatively, D is TRBD1 (6 bases). The CDR3 loop spans 13 amino acids. V was pared by 7 bases and J by 5 bases, with 14 bases between. The CDR3 reads CASNTGRGETQYF. The CDR3 region has the DNA TGTGCCAGCAACACAGGGCGCGGGGAGACCCAGTACTTC.

The V call is TRBV9, the J call TRBJ1-6, with 9 bases lining up with TRBD1. Germline CDR1 reads SGDLS; CDR2 reads YYNGEE. V lost 3 bases and J lost 3; bases outside the gene matches: 7. The CDR3 is 17 residues long. CDR3 sequence reads: CASSAEQGAFYNSPLHF. The CDR3 DNA follows: TGTGCCAGCAGCGCAGAACAGGGGGCCTTCTATAATTCACCCCTCCACTTT.

The chain employs TRBV2 and TRBJ2-7; TRBD2 matches at 11 bases. The V and J ends lost 3 bases and 5 bases, in that order; junction bases with no gene match: 3. The CDR3 has 14 residues. Per germline, CDR1 SNHLY and CDR2 FYNNEI. CDR3 sequence: CASSDPGLADEQYF. The DNA of the CDR3 is TGTGCCAGCAGTGATCCGGGACTAGCGGACGAGCAGTACTTC. The variable domain in full, completed from reference TRBV2 and TRBJ2-7, reads EPEVTQTPSHQVTQMGQEVILRCVPISNHLYFYWYRQILGQKVEFLVSFYNNEISEKSEIFDDQFSVERPDGSNFTLKIRSTKLEDSAMYFCASSDPGLADEQYFGPGTRLTVT.

The chain recombines TRBV7-8 with TRBJ1-2; 9 nucleotides match TRBD1. Germline CDR1 reads SGHVS; CDR2 reads FQNEAQ. The CDR3 has 14 residues. With 5 bases clipped from V and 3 bases from J, the junction kept 4 bases outside the gene matches. The CDR3 loop is CASSQQGADYGYTF. The DNA for the CDR3 is TGTGCCAGCAGCCAACAGGGGGCGGACTATGGCTACACCTTC.

The genes are TRBV28 and TRBJ1-1; D is unclear. Trimming pared 1 base from V and 7 bases from J, leaving 13 bases between. There are 14 residues in the CDR3. Germline V gene sequence: CDR1 MDHEN, CDR2 SYDVKM. The CDR3 bases are TGTGCCAGCAGTTTATCGTACCGATCGGTTGAAGCTTTCTTT. Its protein product is CASSLSYRSVEAFF.

This chain links TRBV3-1 (or the pseudogene TRBV3-2) with TRBJ1-1; D not certain. Per the germline V gene, CDR1 is LGHDT and CDR2 is YNNKEL (reference sequence). CDR3 length: 14 residues. Trimming pared 3 bases from V and 1 base from J, leaving 9 bases between. CDR3 nucleotides: TGTGCCAGCAGCCATCAGGCGACGAACACTGAAGCTTTCTTT. It specifies CASSHQATNTEAFF.

The rearrangement uses TRBV11-2 and TRBJ1-6; D possibly corresponds to TRBD1 (6 bases). CDR1 and CDR2 (germline): SGHAT, FQNNGV. The V gene lost 1 base and the J gene lost 7 bases, with 14 bases spanning the gap. CDR3 length: 16 residues. Here the CDR3 DNA reads TGTGCCAGCAGCTTAGCCCGGACAGTAGAGAATTCACCCCTCCACTTT. Its protein product is CASSLARTVENSPLHF. The variable domain in full, with the rest retrieved from reference TRBV11-2 and TRBJ1-6, is EAGVAQSPRYKIIEKRQSVAFWCNPISGHATLYWYQQILGQGPKLLIQFQNNGVVDDSQLPKDRFSAERLKGVDSTLKIQPAKLEDSAVYLCASSLARTVENSPLHFGNGTRLTVT.

The chain links TRBV2 to TRBJ2-5; TRBD1 is a possible D gene (5 bases). Germline assignment: CDR1 SNHLY and CDR2 FYNNEI. The CDR3 runs to 15 residues. The germline V and J ends were trimmed by 6 bases and 2 bases, with 16 bases remaining between them. The CDR3 loop is CASSQDRTTQETQYF. In DNA form, the CDR3 reads TGTGCCAGCAGCCAAGACCGGACAACTCAAGAGACCCAGTACTTC.

This clone was counted once. This chain connects TRBV14 to TRBJ2-5; TRBD2 matches at 11 bases. V shed 5 bases, J shed 5 bases, and the junction held 10 bases outside the gene matches. The CDR3 is 16 residues long. Germline CDR1 SGHDN, CDR2 FVKESK. The CDR3 DNA reads as TGTGCCAGCAGCAACCTCGGGACTAGCGGCTCTGAGACCCAGTACTTC. It yields the protein CASSNLGTSGSETQYF.

The rearrangement links TRBV18 to TRBJ1-1, with 7 bases aligning to TRBD1. Unmatched junction bases numbered 5, after V lost 1 base and J lost 3 bases. This CDR3 spans 15 amino acids. CDR1 is KGHSH, CDR2 LQKENI, per germline. The CDR3 DNA sequence: TGTGCCAGCTCACCACTGACAGGGACGGACACTGAAGCTTTCTTT. Translation: CASSPLTGTDTEAFF. The full variable domain, in which reference TRBV18 and TRBJ1-1 provide the parts outside the CDR3, is NAGVMQNPRHLVRRRGQEARLRCSPMKGHSHVYWYRQLPEEGLKFMVYLQKENIIDESGMPKERFSAEFPKEGPSILRIQQVVRGDSAAYFCASSPLTGTDTEAFFGQGTRLTVV.

This sequence joins TRBV4-1 and TRBJ2-1; the D gene is possibly TRBD2 (5 bases). V lost 0 bases to trimming and J lost 12 bases, with 21 bases between them. The V gene's germline CDR1 is MGHRA and CDR2 YSYEKL. The CDR3 totals 16 residues. The CDR3, as DNA: TGCGCCAGCAGCCAAGATCTTATTATTGTGGGGAGTTCGCAGTTCTTC. Amino acid sequence: CASSQDLIIVGSSQFF.

This rearrangement joins TRBV11-2 to TRBJ1-5; D remains ambiguous. This CDR3 region has 14 residues. CDR1 and CDR2 (germline): SGHAT, FQNNGV. V was pared by 5 bases and J by 3 bases, with 11 bases between. The CDR3, as DNA: TGTGCCAGCAGCCCGGGGAGTTCCAATCAGCCCCAGCATTTT. Its translation: CASSPGSSNQPQHF.

The gene calls are TRBV7-3 and TRBJ1-1; D may be TRBD1 (5 bases). Germline V gene data show CDR1 as SGHTA and CDR2 as FQGTGA. Deletions cut 5 bases from V and 0 bases from J, with 10 bases between. CDR3 length: 14 residues. The CDR3 coding sequence is TGTGCCAGCAGCCTCCAGGGCATGAACACTGAAGCTTTCTTT. This encodes CASSLQGMNTEAFF.

The genes are TRBV12-3 or TRBV12-4 and TRBJ1-5; D unresolved. Trimming cost V 5 bases and J 3 bases, with 5 bases left between them. The CDR3 is 12 residues long. The CDR3 reads CASSPYNQPQHF. In DNA, the CDR3 is TGTGCCAGCAGTCCTTACAATCAGCCCCAGCATTTT.

This chain joins TRBV6-5 and TRBJ2-7; TRBD1 matches at 9 bases. The ends lost 8 bases at V and 0 bases at J; junction bases unmatched: 8. CDR1 MNHEY and CDR2 SVGAGI come from the germline V gene. The CDR3 is 15 residues long. The CDR3 region has the DNA TGTGCCAGCGGAACTGGACAGGGGTTCTCCTACGAGCAGTACTTC. This codes for CASGTGQGFSYEQYF.

The sample holds one count of this clone. The chain employs TRBV18 and TRBJ1-6; 8 nucleotides line up with TRBD1. Germline CDR1 reads KGHSH; CDR2 reads LQKENI. V shed 1 base, J shed 9 bases, and the junction held 11 bases outside the gene matches. The CDR3 is 17 amino acids. CDR3 in DNA: TGTGCCAGCTCACCACGGGCTCGGACAGGGTTTGCTTCACCCCTCCACTTT. Protein sequence: CASSPRARTGFASPLHF.

The V gene is TRBV10-3, the J gene TRBJ1-2; D gene unclear. The germline V gene encodes CDR1 ENHRY and CDR2 SYGVKD. The V and J ends lost 3 bases and 5 bases respectively, with 4 bases between them. The CDR3 consists of 11 residues. The CDR3 DNA sequence: TGTGCCATCAGTGACAGTTATGGCTACACCTTC. Translating gives CAISDSYGYTF.